Listed below are T cell receptor beta chains from one sample, sequenced in a study of cytomegalovirus exposure and HLA in healthy donors. Data came from immunoSEQ multiplex PCR; TCRdb stores just in-frame clones and leaves some out. Here the sample spans 150,000 to 200,000 clones, approximately 80% being singletons. Sequencing was done on a sample of PBMCs. The origin of the receptors is a man between 18 and 29 years old in good health and CMV-seropositive. The CDR3 runs from the conserved cysteine through the conserved F or W. The size of a clone is reported for some rows only, either as once, few or many, or as a class for expanded clones.

TRBV19	-	TRBJ2-1	CASSISSPEEQFF
TRBV6-4	few	TRBJ2-1	CASSPSGAINEQFF
TRBV19	-	TRBJ1-5	CASKTGLQPQHF
TRBV2	-	TRBJ2-1	CASSEAGTPLGFF
TRBV19	once	TRBJ1-5	CASSRWDQPQHF
TRBV19	once	TRBJ1-1	CASSISPSTEAFF
TRBV6-5	-	TRBJ1-2	CASSALQGRNYGYTF
TRBV4-1	-	TRBJ1-2	CASSQERFGQGYGYTF
TRBV5-5	-	TRBJ1-4	CASSLGTTTNEKLFF
TRBV5-5	-	TRBJ1-2	CASSSSARNDHYGYTF
TRBV7-9	-	TRBJ2-1	CASTTSSGGLLGQFF
TRBV6-4	few	TRBJ1-2	CASSDSDRTAGGYTF
TRBV18	-	TRBJ1-5	CASSLRQQSNQPQHF
TRBV11-2	-	TRBJ1-2	CASSLVSGNYGYSF
TRBV19	few	TRBJ1-1	CASSTPGRGSEAFF
TRBV18	-	TRBJ2-5	CASSPAWDGRETQYF
TRBV7-9	-	TRBJ1-2	CASSLQGDYGYTF
TRBV30	once	TRBJ1-1	CAWSPGGRGVTEAFF
TRBV7-6	-	TRBJ2-5	CASSSNRGERWETQYF
TRBV4-2	-	TRBJ2-1	CASSQDGQSRGNEQFF
TRBV19	-	TRBJ1-4	CASSIRGSDPSWEKLFF
TRBV27	few	TRBJ2-2	CASTLRVAGRAGELFF
TRBV29-1	-	TRBJ2-5	CSLKGGQGARETQYF
TRBV28	-	TRBJ2-7	CASASGGGNSYEQYF
TRBV5-4	once	TRBJ2-7	CASSSGPLQGGNHYEQYF
TRBV2	-	TRBJ2-7	CASSEQAGRSYEQYF
TRBV7-9	few	TRBJ1-1	CASSLEGAGTEAFF
TRBV27	-	TRBJ2-7	CASSTGDRGRYEQYF
TRBV15	-	TRBJ2-1	CASRWGGVNEQFF
TRBV5-1	-	TRBJ2-7	CASSLGRDDEQYF
TRBV9	-	TRBJ2-1	CASSIQTGTGDNEQFF
TRBV5-1	large	TRBJ2-3	CASSLGQSTDTQYF
TRBV13	-	TRBJ1-4	CASSLGTGNEKLFF
TRBV7-6	-	TRBJ1-2	CASSLGAGSSHDGYTF
TRBV29-1	-	TRBJ2-3	CSVGGGTLNLHFTDTQYF
TRBV4-1	-	TRBJ2-1	CASRTSGSYGEQFF
TRBV11-2	-	TRBJ2-7	CASSLSVGMSSYEQYF
TRBV18	-	TRBJ1-2	CASSPLTGVQANYGYTF
TRBV18	once	TRBJ2-5	CASSPSDRVGETQYF
TRBV7-2	-	TRBJ2-7	CASSYGGYEQYF
TRBV9	-	TRBJ2-7	CASSVGEGRSYEQYF
TRBV19	-	TRBJ1-5	CASTQGRSVVNQPQHF
TRBV7-2	-	TRBJ2-3	CASSLGGTSTDTQYF
TRBV20-1	-	TRBJ2-5	CSATFETQYF
TRBV5-8	once	TRBJ2-1	CASSLEVGGYNEQFF
TRBV12-5	once	TRBJ1-1	CASGFPRALAFF
TRBV7-9	-	TRBJ1-4	CASSLGQGDEKLFF
TRBV9	-	TRBJ2-7	CASSGTGTGSYEQYF
TRBV5-1	-	TRBJ1-1	CASSLGQGNMNTEAFF
TRBV19	-	TRBJ1-2	CASSPRVLGSYGYTF
TRBV11-3	-	TRBJ2-5	CASSLAGGTQYF